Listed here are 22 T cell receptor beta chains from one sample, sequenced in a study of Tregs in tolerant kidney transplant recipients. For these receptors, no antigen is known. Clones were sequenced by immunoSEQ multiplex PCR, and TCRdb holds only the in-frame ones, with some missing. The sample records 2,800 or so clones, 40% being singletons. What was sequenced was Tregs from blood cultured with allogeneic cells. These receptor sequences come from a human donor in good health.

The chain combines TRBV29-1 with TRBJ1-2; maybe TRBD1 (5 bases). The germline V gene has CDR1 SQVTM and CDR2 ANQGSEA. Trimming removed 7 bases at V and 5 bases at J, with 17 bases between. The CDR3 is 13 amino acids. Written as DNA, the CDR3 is TGCAGCGCAGATGGGGGGGGAGGTTATGGCTACACCTTC. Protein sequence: CSADGGGGYGYTF. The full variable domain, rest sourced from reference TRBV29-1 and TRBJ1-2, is SAVISQKPSRDICQRGTSLTIQCQVDSQVTMMFWYRQQPGQSLTLIATANQGSEATYESGFVIDKFPISRPNLTFSTLTVSNMSPEDSSIYLCSADGGGGYGYTFGSGTRLTVV.

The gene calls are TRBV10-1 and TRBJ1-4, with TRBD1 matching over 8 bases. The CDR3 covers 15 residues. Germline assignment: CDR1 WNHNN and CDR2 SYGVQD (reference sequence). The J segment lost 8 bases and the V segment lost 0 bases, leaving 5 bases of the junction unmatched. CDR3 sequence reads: CASSESTGASEKLFF. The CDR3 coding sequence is TGCGCCAGCAGTGAGTCGACAGGGGCCTCCGAAAAACTGTTTTTT.

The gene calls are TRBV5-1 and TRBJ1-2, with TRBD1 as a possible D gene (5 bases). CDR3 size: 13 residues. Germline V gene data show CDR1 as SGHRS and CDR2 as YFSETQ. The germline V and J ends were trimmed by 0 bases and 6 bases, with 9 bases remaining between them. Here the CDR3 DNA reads TGCGCCAGCAGCTTGGCCGCGGGGGATGGCTACACCTTC. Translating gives CASSLAAGDGYTF.

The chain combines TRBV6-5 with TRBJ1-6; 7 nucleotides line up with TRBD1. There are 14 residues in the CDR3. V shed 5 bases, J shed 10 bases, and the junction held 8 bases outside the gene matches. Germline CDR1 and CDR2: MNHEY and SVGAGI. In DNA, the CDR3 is TGTGCCAGCAGTGTACAGGGGCAGGGATCACCCCTCCACTTT. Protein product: CASSVQGQGSPLHF.

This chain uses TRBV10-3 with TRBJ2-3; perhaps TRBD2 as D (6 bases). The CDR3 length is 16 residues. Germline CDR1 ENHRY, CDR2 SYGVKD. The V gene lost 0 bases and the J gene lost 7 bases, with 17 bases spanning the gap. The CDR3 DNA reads TGTGCCATCAGTGAGTCGACCAAACGGCTAGCGCATACGCAGTATTTT. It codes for CAISESTKRLAHTQYF.

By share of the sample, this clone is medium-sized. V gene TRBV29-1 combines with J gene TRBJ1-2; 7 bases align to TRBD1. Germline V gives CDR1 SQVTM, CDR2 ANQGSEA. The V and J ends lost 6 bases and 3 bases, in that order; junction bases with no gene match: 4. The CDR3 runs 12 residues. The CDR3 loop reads CSVLTGDYGYTF. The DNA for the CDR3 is TGCAGCGTGCTAACAGGGGACTATGGCTACACCTTC.

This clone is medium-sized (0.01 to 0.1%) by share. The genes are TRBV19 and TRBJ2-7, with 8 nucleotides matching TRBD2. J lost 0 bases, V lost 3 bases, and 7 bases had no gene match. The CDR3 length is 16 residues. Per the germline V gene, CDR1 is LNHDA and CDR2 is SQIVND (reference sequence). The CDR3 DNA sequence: TGTGCCAGTAGTATCTCTCTAGCGGGTGCCTCCTACGAGCAGTACTTC. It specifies CASSISLAGASYEQYF. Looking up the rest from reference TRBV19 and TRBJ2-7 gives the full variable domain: DGGITQSPKYLFRKEGQNVTLSCEQNLNHDAMYWYRQDPGQGLRLIYYSQIVNDFQKGDIAEGYSVSREKKESFPLTVTSAQKNPTAFYLCASSISLAGASYEQYFGPGTRLTVT.

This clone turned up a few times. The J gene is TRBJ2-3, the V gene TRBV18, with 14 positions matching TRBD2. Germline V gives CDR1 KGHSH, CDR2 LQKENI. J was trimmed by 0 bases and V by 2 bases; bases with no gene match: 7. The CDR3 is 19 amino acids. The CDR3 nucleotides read TGTGCCAGCTCACCAAGACTAGCGGGGGGGGCCGCTAGCACAGATACGCAGTATTTT. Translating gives CASSPRLAGGAASTDTQYF.

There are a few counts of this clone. The CDR3 nucleotides are TGTGCCAGCAGTTACTCGGGACAGTCCGCCTACGAGCAGTACTTC. Its translation is CASSYSGQSAYEQYF. The chain has TRBV6-5 and TRBJ2-7, with 7 nucleotides matching TRBD1. V gave up 0 bases and J gave up 2 bases; unmatched junction bases: 4. CDR1 and CDR2 from the germline V gene are MNHEY and SVGAGI. The CDR3 covers 15 residues.

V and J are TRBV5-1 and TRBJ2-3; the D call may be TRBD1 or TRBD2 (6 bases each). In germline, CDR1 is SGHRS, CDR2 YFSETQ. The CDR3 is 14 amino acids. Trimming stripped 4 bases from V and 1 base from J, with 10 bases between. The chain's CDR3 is CASSGGPGTDTQYF. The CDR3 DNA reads TGCGCCAGCAGCGGGGGGCCGGGCACAGATACGCAGTATTTT.

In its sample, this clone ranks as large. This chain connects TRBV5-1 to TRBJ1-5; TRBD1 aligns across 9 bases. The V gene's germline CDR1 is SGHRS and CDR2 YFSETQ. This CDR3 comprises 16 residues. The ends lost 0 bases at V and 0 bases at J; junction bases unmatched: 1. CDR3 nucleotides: TGCGCCAGCAGCTTGGGGACAGGGGATAGCAATCAGCCCCAGCATTTT. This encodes CASSLGTGDSNQPQHF.

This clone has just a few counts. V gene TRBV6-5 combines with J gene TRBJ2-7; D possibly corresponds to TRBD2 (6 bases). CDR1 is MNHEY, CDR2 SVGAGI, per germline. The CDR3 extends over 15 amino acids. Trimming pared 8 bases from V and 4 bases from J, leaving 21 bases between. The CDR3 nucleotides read TGTGCCAGCCTCAGAGCGGGCGGGGCCGCGTACGAGCAGTACTTC. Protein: CASLRAGGAAYEQYF.

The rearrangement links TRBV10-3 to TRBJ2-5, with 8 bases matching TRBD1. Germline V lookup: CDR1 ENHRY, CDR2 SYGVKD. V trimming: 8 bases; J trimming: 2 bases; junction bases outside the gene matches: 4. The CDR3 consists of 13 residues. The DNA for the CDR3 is TGTGCCATCCAAGGGACAGGACAAGAGACCCAGTACTTC. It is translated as CAIQGTGQETQYF.

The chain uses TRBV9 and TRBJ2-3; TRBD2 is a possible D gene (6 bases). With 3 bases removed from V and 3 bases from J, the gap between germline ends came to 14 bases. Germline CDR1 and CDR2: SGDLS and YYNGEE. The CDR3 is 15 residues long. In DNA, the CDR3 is TGTGCCAGCAGCGGGAGGGCTAGGCTGACAGATACGCAGTATTTT. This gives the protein CASSGRARLTDTQYF.

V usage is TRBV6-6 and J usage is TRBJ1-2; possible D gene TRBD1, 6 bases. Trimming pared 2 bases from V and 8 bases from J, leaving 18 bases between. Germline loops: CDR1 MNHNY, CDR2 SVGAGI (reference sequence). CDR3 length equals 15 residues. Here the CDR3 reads CASSYTRQAPWGYTF. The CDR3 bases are TGTGCCAGCAGTTACACTAGACAGGCCCCCTGGGGCTACACCTTC.

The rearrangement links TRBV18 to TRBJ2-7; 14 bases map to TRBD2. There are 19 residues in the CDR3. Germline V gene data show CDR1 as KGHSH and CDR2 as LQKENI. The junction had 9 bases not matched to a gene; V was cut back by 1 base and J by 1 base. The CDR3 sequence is CASSPRLGLAGGGSYEQYF. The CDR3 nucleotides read TGTGCCAGCTCACCACGATTAGGACTAGCGGGAGGCGGATCCTACGAGCAGTACTTC. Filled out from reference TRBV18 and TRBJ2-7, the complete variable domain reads NAGVMQNPRHLVRRRGQEARLRCSPMKGHSHVYWYRQLPEEGLKFMVYLQKENIIDESGMPKERFSAEFPKEGPSILRIQQVVRGDSAAYFCASSPRLGLAGGGSYEQYFGPGTRLTVT.

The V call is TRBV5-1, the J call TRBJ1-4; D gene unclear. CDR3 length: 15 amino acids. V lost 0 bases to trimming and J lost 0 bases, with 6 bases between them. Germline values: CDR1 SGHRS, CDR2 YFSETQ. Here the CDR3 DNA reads TGCGCCAGCAGCTTGGAGGCAGCAACTAATGAAAAACTGTTTTTT. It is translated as CASSLEAATNEKLFF.

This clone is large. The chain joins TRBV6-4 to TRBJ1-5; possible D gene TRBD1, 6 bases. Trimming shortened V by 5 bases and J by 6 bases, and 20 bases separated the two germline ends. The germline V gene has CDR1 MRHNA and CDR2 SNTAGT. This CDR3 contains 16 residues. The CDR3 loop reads CASSPRGKGDGQPQHF. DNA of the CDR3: TGTGCCAGCAGTCCCCGGGGGAAGGGGGACGGTCAGCCCCAGCATTTT.

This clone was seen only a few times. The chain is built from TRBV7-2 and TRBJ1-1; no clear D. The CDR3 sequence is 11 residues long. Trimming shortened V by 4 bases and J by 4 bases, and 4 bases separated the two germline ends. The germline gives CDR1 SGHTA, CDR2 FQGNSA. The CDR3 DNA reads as TGTGCCAGCAGCTGGCTCACTGAAGCTTTCTTT. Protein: CASSWLTEAFF.

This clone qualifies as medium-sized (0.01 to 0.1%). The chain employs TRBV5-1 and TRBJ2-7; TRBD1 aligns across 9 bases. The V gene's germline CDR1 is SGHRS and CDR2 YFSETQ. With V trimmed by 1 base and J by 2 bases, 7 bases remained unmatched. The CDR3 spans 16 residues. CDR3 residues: CASSLIGQGPTYEQYF. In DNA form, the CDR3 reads TGCGCCAGCAGCTTGATCGGACAGGGGCCTACCTACGAGCAGTACTTC.

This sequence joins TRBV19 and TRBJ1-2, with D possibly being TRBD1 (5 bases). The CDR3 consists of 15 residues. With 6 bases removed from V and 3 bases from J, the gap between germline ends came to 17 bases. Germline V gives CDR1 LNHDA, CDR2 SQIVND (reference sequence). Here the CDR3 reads CASRHGGNFYYGYTF. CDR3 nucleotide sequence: TGTGCCAGTAGGCACGGGGGAAATTTTTACTATGGCTACACCTTC.

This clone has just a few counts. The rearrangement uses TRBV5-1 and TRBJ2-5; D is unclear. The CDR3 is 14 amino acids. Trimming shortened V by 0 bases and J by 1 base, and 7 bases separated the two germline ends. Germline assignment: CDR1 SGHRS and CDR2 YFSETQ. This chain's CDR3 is CASSLGGGQETQYF. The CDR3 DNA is TGCGCCAGCAGCTTGGGAGGTGGCCAAGAGACCCAGTACTTC. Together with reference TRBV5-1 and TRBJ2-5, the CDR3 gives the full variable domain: KAGVTQTPRYLIKTRGQQVTLSCSPISGHRSVSWYQQTPGQGLQFLFEYFSETQRNKGNFPGRFSGRQFSNSRSEMNVSTLELGDSALYLCASSLGGGQETQYFGPGTRLLVL.